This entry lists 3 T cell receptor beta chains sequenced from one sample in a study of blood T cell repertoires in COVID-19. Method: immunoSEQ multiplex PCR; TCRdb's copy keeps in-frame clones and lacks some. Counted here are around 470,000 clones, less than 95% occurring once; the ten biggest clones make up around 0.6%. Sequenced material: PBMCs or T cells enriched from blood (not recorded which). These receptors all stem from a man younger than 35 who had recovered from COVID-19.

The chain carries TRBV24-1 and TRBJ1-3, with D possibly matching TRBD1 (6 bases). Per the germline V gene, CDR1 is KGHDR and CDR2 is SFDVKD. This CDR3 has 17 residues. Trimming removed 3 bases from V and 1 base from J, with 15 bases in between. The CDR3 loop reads CATSDRRGAMSGNTIYF. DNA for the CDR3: TGTGCCACCAGTGATCGCCGGGGGGCGATGTCTGGAAACACCATATATTTT.

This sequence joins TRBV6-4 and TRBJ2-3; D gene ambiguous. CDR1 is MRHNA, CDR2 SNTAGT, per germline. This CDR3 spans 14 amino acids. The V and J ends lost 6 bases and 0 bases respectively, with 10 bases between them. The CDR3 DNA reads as TGTGCCAGCAGGCCAAGCGTTAGCACAGATACGCAGTATTTT. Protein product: CASRPSVSTDTQYF.

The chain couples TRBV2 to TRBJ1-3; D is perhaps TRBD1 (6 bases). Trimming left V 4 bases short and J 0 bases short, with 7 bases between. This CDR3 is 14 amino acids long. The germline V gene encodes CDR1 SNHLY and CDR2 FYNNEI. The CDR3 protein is CASSGGLSGNTIYF. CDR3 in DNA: TGTGCCAGCAGTGGGGGGCTCTCTGGAAACACCATATATTTT.